The present TCR beta chain was sequenced within a study of OX40 agonist ivuxolimab in advanced cancers. Notes on the research overall: Ivuxolimab was a fully human IgG2 agonistic monoclonal antibody targeting the costimulatory receptor OX40 (CD134). Intravenous ivuxolimab was administered to patients every 2 weeks at six dose levels: 0.01, 0.1, 0.3, 1.5, 3 and 10 mg/kg. Of the approximately 50 dose-escalation patients, hepatocellular carcinoma was present in approximately 20, melanoma in approximately 15, renal cell carcinoma in 9 and head and neck cancer in 9. A male proportion of 82.7% and a mean age of around 60 years, ranging from 23 to 79, were recorded for the dose-escalation cohort. Patients were allowed to have had prior anti-PD-1, anti-PD-L1 or anti-CTLA-4 therapy, and more than 35% of the dose-escalation patients had been treated with checkpoint inhibitors. Partial responses were achieved by three dose-escalation patients, of whom one had hepatocellular carcinoma and two had cutaneous melanoma. Peripheral TCRbeta sequencing aimed to test whether ivuxolimab altered TCR sequence diversity and caused clonal T-cell expansion. The paper covers the monotherapy dose-escalation part of the phase I ivuxolimab trial, which included N ≈ 50 patients. What the study reported, not specific to this receptor: After ivuxolimab, expanded clones were on average more numerous among CD8+ T cells than among CD4+ T cells. At doses of 0.1 to 3.0 mg/kg, clonal expansion of both CD4+ and CD8+ blood T cells was observed from baseline to week 6. Low levels of normalized T-cell clonal expansion were also seen in some patients who did not respond. In the 0.1-3.0 mg/kg groups, partial responders had among the lowest normalized peripheral clonal expansion, particularly in CD8+ T cells. The antigen specificity of the peripheral T cells that underwent clonal expansion was not determined.

Remarks on this clone: What antigen it recognizes has not been identified. There are no base qualities to consult, and no much larger clone falls within one base.

Patients with autoimmune disease history or receiving systemic immunosuppression were excluded from the trial. Peripheral blood for TCR sequencing was collected from all dose cohorts at baseline, on cycle 4 day 1, and on cycle 7 day 1. The samples were taken from a phase I, first-in-human, multicenter, open-label dose-escalation trial of ivuxolimab. Adults with locally advanced or metastatic melanoma, renal cell carcinoma, hepatocellular carcinoma or head and neck squamous cell carcinoma were enrolled in the trial. CD4+ and CD8+ T cells were sorted separately from peripheral blood before TCR sequencing. The germline V gene (reference sequence) provides CDR1 WNHNN and CDR2 SYGVQD. Relative to germline, V is 6 bases shorter and J is 0 bases shorter, with 19 bases between their ends. The CDR3 sequence holds 17 residues, the cysteine and phenylalanine included. The entry retains the CDR3 DNA only, 51 bases that are in frame from base 1.

Genomic DNA was isolated from the sorted cells so that the TCRbeta CDR3 region could be sequenced. TCRbeta CDR3 regions were sequenced using the immunoSEQ Assay. TCRdb holds this immuneACCESS table with in-frame rearrangements only. Some clones are missing; in checked studies, unresolved V genes explain under half, and the rest has no known cause. The sample contains some 78,000 clones, 88% of them found a single time. About 0.52% of the sample goes to the ten largest clones. The receptor chain draws on TRBV10-1 and TRBJ2-3; a weak D assignment points to TRBD2 (5 bases agree). This sample comprised CD4+ or CD8+ T cells sorted from blood, obtained in a trial of the OX40 agonist ivuxolimab. This receptor was taken from an adult with an advanced solid tumor such as melanoma, head and neck, liver or kidney cancer. The bases are TGCGCCAGCAGGATTAAGCTAGGACTCCAGAGCACAGATACGCAGTATTTT. Its coded protein is CASRIKLGLQSTDTQYF.